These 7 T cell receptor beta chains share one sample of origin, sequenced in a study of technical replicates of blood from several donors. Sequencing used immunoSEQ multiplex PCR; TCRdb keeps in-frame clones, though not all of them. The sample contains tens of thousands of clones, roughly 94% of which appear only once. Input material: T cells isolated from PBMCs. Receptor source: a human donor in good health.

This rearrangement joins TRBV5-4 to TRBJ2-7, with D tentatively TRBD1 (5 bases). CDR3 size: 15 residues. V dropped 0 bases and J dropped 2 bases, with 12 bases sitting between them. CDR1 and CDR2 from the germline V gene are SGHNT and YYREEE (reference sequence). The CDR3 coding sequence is TGTGCCAGCAGCTTGGGGGTGGGGCCCACCTACGAGCAGTACTTC. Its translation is CASSLGVGPTYEQYF.

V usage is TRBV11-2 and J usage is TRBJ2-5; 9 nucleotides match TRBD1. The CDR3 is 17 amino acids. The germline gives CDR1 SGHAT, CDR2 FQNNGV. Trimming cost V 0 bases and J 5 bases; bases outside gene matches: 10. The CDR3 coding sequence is TGTGCCAGCAGCTTAGACCGCGGGACAGGGCCCATGGAGACCCAGTACTTC. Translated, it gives CASSLDRGTGPMETQYF.

The DNA for the CDR3 is TGTGCCAGCCTCTCGGGACTAGCGGGGGAGCAGTTCTTC. It specifies CASLSGLAGEQFF. V is TRBV6-6 and J is TRBJ2-1, with 13 bases fitting TRBD2. The CDR3 is 13 amino acids. The V gene end was trimmed by 8 bases and the J gene end by 10 bases; junction bases not matched to a gene: 5. From germline, CDR1 is MNHNY and CDR2 SVGAGI (reference sequence).

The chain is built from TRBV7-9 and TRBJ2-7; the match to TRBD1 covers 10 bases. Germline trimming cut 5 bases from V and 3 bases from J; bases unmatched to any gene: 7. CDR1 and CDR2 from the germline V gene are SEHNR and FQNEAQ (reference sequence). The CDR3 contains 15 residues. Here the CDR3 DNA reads TGTGCCAGCAGCCAACGACAGGGGGCGGACTACGAGCAGTACTTC. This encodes CASSQRQGADYEQYF.

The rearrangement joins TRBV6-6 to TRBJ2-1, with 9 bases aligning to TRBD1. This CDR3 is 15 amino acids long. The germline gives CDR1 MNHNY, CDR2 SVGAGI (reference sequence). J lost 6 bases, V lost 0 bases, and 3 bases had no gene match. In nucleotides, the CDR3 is TGTGCCAGCAGTTACTCGGGGACAGGGTTCAATGAGCAGTTCTTC. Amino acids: CASSYSGTGFNEQFF.

The CDR3 DNA follows: TGTGCCAGCAGCCCCTGGGGAGTTGGCTACACCTTC. Encoded protein: CASSPWGVGYTF. This chain joins TRBV4-2 and TRBJ1-2; the D is unclear. V was pared by 4 bases and J by 7 bases, with 10 bases between. This CDR3 region has 12 residues. Germline V gives CDR1 LGHNA, CDR2 YNFKEQ.

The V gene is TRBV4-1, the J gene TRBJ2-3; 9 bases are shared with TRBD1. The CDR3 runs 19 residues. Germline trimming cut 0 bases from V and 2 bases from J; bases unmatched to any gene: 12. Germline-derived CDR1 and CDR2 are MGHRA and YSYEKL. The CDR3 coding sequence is TGCGCCAGCAGCCAAGACGACCCCTCAGACAGGGGGTACACAGATACGCAGTATTTT. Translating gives CASSQDDPSDRGYTDTQYF.